The clone carrying this T cell receptor beta chain was counted a few times. The antigen is unknown. The data were obtained in a study of human T cells and chemical hapten exposure. About the study: Across its roughly 24 weeks, the study gave patients weekly diphenylcyclopropenone doses to the scalp.

Study-level results: Among expanded TCRs, significantly more large CDR3 similarity clusters formed than among controls.

Time point specified: patch test 1, 2 weeks after DPC sensitization. Treatment here: therapeutic diphenylcyclopropenone sensitization with weekly scalp DPC. The V and J ends lost 2 bases and 4 bases, in that order; junction bases with no gene match: 5. The CDR3 sequence is 15 residues long. CDR1 is LGHNA and CDR2 is YNFKEQ in the germline V gene. For the library, individual cDNA molecules each received unique molecular identifiers. TCRdb called the RACE reads again in MiXCR, with one record for every CDR3 protein. The sample contains roughly 180,000 distinct CDR3 sequences, about 20% of which appear only once.

This sequence was found in a woman aged 45 to 65 with alopecia areata. Some clones in this sample may be carry-over from other donors' samples. The sample was whole blood, taken in connection with sensitization to the hapten diphenylcyclopropenone (DPC). The chain links TRBV4-2 to TRBJ2-5; 9 positions agree with TRBD1. This CDR3 is CASSQNRGQGETQYF. Written as DNA, the CDR3 is TGTGCCAGCAGCCAAAACAGGGGGCAGGGAGAGACCCAGTACTTC.